This T cell receptor beta chain was captured by sequencing in a study of response to subunit inactivated influenza vaccine. TCRdb redid the calling of the RT-PCR reads with MiXCR, one entry per CDR3 protein. The sample carries 650,000 to 800,000 distinct CDR3 sequences, 11% to 15% recorded once. Turning to this clonotype: Its antigen is still unknown.

V lost 3 bases, J lost 4 bases, and 10 bases stayed unmatched. The CDR3 has 15 amino acids. CDR1 is SQVTM and CDR2 is ANQGSEA in the germline V gene. Findings of the study overall: Authors suggested each seasonal influenza vaccination recruits few new T cells.

Sequenced here: PBMCs from blood, sampled approximately 15 days before vaccination. The sequence was collected from a man aged 45 to 65 who received an inactivated influenza vaccine. The chain carries TRBV29-1 and TRBJ2-7, with 9 nucleotides matching TRBD2. This CDR3 reads CSVEEAGGPGYEQYF. Written as DNA, the CDR3 is TGCAGCGTTGAGGAGGCGGGAGGGCCCGGTTACGAGCAGTACTTC.